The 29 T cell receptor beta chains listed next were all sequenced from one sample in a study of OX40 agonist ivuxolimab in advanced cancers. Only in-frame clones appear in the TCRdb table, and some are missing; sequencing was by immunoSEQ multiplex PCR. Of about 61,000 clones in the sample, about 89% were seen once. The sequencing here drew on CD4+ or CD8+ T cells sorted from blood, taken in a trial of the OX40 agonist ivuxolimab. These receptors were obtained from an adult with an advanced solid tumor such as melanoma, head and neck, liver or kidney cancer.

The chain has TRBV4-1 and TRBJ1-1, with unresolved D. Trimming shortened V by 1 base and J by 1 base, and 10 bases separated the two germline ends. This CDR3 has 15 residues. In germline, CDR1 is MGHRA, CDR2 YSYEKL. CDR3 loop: CASSQAERTNTEAFF. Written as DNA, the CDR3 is TGCGCCAGCAGCCAAGCTGAGAGAACGAACACTGAAGCTTTCTTT.

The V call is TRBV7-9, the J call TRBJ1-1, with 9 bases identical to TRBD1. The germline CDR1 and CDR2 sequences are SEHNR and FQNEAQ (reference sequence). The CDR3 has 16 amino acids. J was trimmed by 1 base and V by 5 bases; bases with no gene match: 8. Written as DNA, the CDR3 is TGTGCCAGCAGCCCGTGGACAGGGGCCAAGAACACTGAAGCTTTCTTT. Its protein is CASSPWTGAKNTEAFF.

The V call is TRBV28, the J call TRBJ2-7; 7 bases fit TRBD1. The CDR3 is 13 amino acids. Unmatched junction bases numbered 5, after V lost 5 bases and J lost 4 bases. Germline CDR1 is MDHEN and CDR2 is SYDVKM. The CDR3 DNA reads TGTGCCAGCAGTATCCAACAGGGGTACGAGCAGTACTTC. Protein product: CASSIQQGYEQYF.

Here the CDR3 DNA reads TGTGCCAGCAGTTTGGGGTCACAAGAGACCCAGTACTTC. It codes for CASSLGSQETQYF. The chain couples TRBV6-5 to TRBJ2-5; D gene ambiguous. V was trimmed by 4 bases and J by 2 bases, leaving 8 bases between them. The CDR3 extends over 13 amino acids. Germline V gene data show CDR1 as MNHEY and CDR2 as SVGAGI.

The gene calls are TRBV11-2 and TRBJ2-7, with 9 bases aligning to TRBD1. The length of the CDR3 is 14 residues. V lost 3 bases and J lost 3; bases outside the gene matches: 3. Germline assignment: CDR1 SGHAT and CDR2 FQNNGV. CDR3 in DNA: TGTGCCAGCAGCTTGCGGGACAGGGTCTACGAGCAGTACTTC. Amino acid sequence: CASSLRDRVYEQYF. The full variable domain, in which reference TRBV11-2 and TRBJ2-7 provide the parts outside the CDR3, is EAGVAQSPRYKIIEKRQSVAFWCNPISGHATLYWYQQILGQGPKLLIQFQNNGVVDDSQLPKDRFSAERLKGVDSTLKIQPAKLEDSAVYLCASSLRDRVYEQYFGPGTRLTVT.

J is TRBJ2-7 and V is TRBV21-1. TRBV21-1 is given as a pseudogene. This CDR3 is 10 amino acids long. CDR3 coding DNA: TGTGCCAGCAGCGGCGACGAGCAGTACTTC. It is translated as CASSGDEQYF.

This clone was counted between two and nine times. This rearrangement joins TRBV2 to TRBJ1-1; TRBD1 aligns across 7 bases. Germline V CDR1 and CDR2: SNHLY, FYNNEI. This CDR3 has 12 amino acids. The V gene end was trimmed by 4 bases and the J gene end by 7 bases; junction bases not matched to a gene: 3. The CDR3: CASSGDRNEAFF. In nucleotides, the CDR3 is TGTGCCAGCAGTGGGGACAGAAATGAAGCTTTCTTT.

CDR3 protein: CASSPGRAPGNTIYF. CDR3 in DNA: TGTGCCAGCAGCCCTGGGAGGGCCCCTGGAAACACCATATATTTT. This chain uses TRBV5-5 with TRBJ1-3; D is uncertain. Germline V gene sequence: CDR1 SGHKS, CDR2 YYEKEE (reference sequence). The CDR3 has 15 amino acids. V was shortened by 4 bases and J by 2 bases, with 13 bases between the two germline ends.

The CDR3 DNA reads as TGTGCCACCAGAGGACAGGGACAAGAGACCCAGTACTTC. As protein: CATRGQGQETQYF. The chain is built from TRBV15 and TRBJ2-5, with 8 bases that match TRBD1. Germline CDR1 is LNHNV and CDR2 is YYDKDF (reference sequence). The CDR3 extends over 13 amino acids. V gave up 6 bases and J gave up 2 bases; unmatched junction bases: 2.

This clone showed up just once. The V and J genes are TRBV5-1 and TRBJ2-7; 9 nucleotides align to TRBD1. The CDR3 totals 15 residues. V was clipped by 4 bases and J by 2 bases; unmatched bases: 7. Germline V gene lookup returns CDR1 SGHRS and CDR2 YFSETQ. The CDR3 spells CASSLATGGAYEQYF. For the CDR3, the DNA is TGCGCCAGCAGCCTTGCGACAGGGGGGGCCTACGAGCAGTACTTC.

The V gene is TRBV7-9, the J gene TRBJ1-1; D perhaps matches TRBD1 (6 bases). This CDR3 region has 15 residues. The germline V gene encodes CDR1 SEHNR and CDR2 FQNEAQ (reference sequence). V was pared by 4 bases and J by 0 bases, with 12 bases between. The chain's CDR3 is CASSSSGDLNTEAFF. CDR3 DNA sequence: TGTGCCAGCAGCTCTTCAGGGGACCTGAACACTGAAGCTTTCTTT.

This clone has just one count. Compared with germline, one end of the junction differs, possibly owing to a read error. CDR3: CASIESSQSEHRGAVF. The CDR3 DNA is TGTGCCAGCATAGAAAGTTCACAATCTGAACACCGGGGAGCTGTTTTT. This rearrangement joins TRBV27 to TRBJ2-2, with a possible D match to TRBD2 (5 bases). CDR1 is MNHEY and CDR2 is SMNVEV in the germline V gene (reference sequence). The CDR3 consists of 16 residues.

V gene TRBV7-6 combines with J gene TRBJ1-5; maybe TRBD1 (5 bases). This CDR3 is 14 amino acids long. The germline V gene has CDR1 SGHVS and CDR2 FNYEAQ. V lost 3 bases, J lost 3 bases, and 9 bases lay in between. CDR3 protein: CASSFGGINQPQHF. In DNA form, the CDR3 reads TGTGCCAGCAGCTTCGGGGGGATCAATCAGCCCCAGCATTTT.

As DNA, the CDR3 is TGCGCCAGCAGCCACCTACAGGGGGCGATGTACAATGAGCAGTTCTTC. Translating it yields CASSHLQGAMYNEQFF. J is TRBJ2-1 and V is TRBV4-1; 9 bases are a match to TRBD1. Trimming at V came to 3 bases and at J to 4 bases, leaving 7 bases not matched to a gene. The CDR3 sequence is 16 residues long. Germline V gene data show CDR1 as MGHRA and CDR2 as YSYEKL.

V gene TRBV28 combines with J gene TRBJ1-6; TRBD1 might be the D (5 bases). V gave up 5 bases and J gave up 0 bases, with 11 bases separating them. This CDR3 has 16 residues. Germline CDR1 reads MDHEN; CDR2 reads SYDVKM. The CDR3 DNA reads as TGTGCCAGCAGTGACAGTCAACGCTCCTATAATTCACCCCTCCACTTT. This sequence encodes CASSDSQRSYNSPLHF.

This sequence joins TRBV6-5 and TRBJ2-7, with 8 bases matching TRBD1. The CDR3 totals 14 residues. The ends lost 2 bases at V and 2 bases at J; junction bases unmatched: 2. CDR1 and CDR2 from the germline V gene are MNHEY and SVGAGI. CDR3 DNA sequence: TGTGCCAGCAGTTACGGACAGGGCCCCTACGAGCAGTACTTC. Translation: CASSYGQGPYEQYF.

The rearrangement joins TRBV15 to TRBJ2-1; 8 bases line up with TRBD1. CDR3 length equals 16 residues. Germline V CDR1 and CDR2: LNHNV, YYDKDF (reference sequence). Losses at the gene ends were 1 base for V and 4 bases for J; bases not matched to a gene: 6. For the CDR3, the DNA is TGTGCCACCAGCAGAGCCCAGGGGGCCCAATACAATGAGCAGTTCTTC. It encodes CATSRAQGAQYNEQFF.

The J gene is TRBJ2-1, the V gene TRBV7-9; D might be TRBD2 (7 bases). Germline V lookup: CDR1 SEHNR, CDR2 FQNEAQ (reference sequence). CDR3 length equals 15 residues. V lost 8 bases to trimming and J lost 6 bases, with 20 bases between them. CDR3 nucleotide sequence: TGTGCCAGCGCACGAGGGGCGGGGGCCTCCAATGAGCAGTTCTTC. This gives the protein CASARGAGASNEQFF. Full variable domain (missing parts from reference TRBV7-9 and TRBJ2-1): DTGVSQNPRHKITKRGQNVTFRCDPISEHNRLYWYRQTLGQGPEFLTYFQNEAQLEKSRLLSDRFSAERPKGSFSTLEIQRTEQGDSAMYLCASARGAGASNEQFFGPGTRLTVL.

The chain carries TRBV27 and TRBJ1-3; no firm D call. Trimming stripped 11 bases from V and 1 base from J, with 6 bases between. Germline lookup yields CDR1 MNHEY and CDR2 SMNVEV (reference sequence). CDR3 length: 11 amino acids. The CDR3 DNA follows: TGTGCCGTGGCTTCTGGAAACACCATATATTTT. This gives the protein CAVASGNTIYF.

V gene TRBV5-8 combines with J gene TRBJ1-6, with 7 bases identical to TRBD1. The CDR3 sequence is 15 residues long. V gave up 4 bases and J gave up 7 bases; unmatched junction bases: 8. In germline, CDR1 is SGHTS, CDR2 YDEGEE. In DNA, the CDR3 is TGTGCCAGCAGCCAAATCGGGACAGAGAATTCACCCCTCCACTTT. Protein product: CASSQIGTENSPLHF.

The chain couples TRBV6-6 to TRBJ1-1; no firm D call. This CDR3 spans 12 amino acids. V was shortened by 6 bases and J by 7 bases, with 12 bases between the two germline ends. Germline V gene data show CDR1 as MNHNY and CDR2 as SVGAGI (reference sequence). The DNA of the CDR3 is TGTGCCAGCAGCTCTATTGGACTTGAAGCTTTCTTT. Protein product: CASSSIGLEAFF.

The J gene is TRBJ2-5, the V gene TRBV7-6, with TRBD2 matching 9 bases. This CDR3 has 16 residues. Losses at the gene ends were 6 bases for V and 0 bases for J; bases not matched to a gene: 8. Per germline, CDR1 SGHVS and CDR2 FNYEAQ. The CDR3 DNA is TGTGCCAGCAGACTATCGACTAGCGGATACCAAGAGACCCAGTACTTC. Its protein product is CASRLSTSGYQETQYF.

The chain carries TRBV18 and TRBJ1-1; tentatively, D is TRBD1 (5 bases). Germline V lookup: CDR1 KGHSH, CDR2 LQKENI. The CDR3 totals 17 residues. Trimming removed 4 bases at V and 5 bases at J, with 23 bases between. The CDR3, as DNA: TGTGCCAGCTCACTGAGGGGCGAATGGATAGTGGGAACTGAAGCTTTCTTT. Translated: CASSLRGEWIVGTEAFF. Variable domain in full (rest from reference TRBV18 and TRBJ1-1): NAGVMQNPRHLVRRRGQEARLRCSPMKGHSHVYWYRQLPEEGLKFMVYLQKENIIDESGMPKERFSAEFPKEGPSILRIQQVVRGDSAAYFCASSLRGEWIVGTEAFFGQGTRLTVV.

The CDR3 sequence is CASSPRGLAGGASNEQFF. CDR3 DNA sequence: TGTGCCAGCAGCCCCAGAGGCCTAGCGGGGGGGGCTTCGAATGAGCAGTTCTTC. This rearrangement joins TRBV7-9 to TRBJ2-1; 12 nucleotides agree with TRBD2. CDR1 and CDR2 (germline): SEHNR, FQNEAQ (reference sequence). J was trimmed by 7 bases and V by 5 bases; bases with no gene match: 15. The CDR3 runs 18 residues.

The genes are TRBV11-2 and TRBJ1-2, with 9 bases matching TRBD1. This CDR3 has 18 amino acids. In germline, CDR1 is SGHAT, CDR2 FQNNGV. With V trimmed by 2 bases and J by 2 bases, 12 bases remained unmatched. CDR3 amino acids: CASSLSSQDRGINYGYTF. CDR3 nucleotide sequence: TGTGCCAGCAGCTTATCATCCCAAGACAGGGGGATAAACTATGGCTACACCTTC.

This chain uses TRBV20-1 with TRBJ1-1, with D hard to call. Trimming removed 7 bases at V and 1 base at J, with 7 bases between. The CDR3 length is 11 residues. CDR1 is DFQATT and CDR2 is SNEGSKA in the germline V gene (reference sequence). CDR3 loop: CSENENTEAFF. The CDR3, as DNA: TGCAGTGAGAATGAGAACACTGAAGCTTTCTTT.

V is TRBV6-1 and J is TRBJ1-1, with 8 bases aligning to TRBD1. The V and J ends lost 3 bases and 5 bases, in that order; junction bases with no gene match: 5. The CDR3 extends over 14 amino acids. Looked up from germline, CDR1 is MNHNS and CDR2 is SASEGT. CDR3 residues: CASSDTGGGTEAFF. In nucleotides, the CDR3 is TGTGCCAGCAGTGACACAGGGGGGGGTACTGAAGCTTTCTTT.

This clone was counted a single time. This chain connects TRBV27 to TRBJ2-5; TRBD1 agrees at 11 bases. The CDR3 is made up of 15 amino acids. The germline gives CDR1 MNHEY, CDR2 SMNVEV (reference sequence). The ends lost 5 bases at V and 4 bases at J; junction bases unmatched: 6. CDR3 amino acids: CASSPGTGGGETQYF. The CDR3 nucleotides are TGTGCCAGCAGTCCAGGGACAGGGGGAGGAGAGACCCAGTACTTC.

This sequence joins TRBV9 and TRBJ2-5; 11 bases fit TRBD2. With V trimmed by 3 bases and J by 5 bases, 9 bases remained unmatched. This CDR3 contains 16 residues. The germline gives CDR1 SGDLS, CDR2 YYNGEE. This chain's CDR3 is CASSGFSGGAGETQYF. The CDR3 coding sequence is TGTGCCAGCAGCGGTTTTAGCGGGGGGGCGGGTGAGACCCAGTACTTC.